This T cell receptor (beta chain) was captured in a study of OX40 agonist ivuxolimab in advanced cancers. Study in general: Dose-escalation patients were diagnosed with hepatocellular carcinoma, melanoma, renal cell cancer or head and neck cancer.

Assay: immunoSEQ multiplex PCR; the TCRdb copy retains only in-frame clones and omits some. The sample records about 79,000 clones, over 70% being singletons. Germline CDR1 is MDHEN and CDR2 is SYDVKM. The germline V and J ends were trimmed by 6 bases and 3 bases, with 9 bases remaining between them. The CDR3 spans 13 residues. The source of this sequence is an adult with an advanced solid tumor such as melanoma, head and neck, liver or kidney cancer. Sequenced here: CD4+ or CD8+ T cells sorted from blood, sampled in a trial of the OX40 agonist ivuxolimab. The chain links TRBV28 to TRBJ1-5; D not certain. The CDR3 reads CASRVGNNQPQHF. The CDR3, as DNA: TGTGCCAGCAGGGTAGGGAACAATCAGCCCCAGCATTTT.